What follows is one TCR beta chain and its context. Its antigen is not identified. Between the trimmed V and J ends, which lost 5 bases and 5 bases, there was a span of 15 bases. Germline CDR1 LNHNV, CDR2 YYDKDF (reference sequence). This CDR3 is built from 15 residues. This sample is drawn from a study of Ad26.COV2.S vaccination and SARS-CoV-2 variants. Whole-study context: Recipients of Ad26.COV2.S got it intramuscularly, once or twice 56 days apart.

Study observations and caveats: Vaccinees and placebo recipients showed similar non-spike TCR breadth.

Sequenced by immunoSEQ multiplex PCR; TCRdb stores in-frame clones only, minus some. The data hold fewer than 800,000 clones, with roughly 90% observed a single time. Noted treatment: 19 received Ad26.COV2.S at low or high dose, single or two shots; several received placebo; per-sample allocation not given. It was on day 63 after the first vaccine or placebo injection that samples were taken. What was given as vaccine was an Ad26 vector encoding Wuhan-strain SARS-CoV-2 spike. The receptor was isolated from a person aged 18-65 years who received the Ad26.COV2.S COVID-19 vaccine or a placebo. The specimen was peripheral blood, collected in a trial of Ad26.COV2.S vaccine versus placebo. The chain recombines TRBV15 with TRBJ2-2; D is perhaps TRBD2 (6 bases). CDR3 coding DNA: TGTGCCACCAGCGGTTGGACTGGGGGGACCGGGGAGCTGTTTTTT. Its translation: CATSGWTGGTGELFF.